Reported below is one TCR beta chain. The sample is drawn from a study of shared clonotypes between healthy human individuals. Assay used: immunoSEQ multiplex PCR; TCRdb lists only in-frame clones, some missing. Of some 500,000 clones in the sample, 79% are singletons; the top ten hold more than 10%. The CDR3 is 16 amino acids. V was trimmed by 0 bases and J by 4 bases, leaving 14 bases between them. CDR1 and CDR2 (germline): SGHDT, YYEEEE. The chain uses TRBV5-6 and TRBJ2-1; D possibly corresponds to TRBD2 (5 bases). The sequence was obtained from a woman in her forties in good health. Some clones in this sample may be carry-over from other donors' samples. The sequenced sample was PBMCs. The CDR3 loop reads CASSLVGSAPYNEQFF. The CDR3 nucleotides are TGTGCCAGCAGCTTGGTAGGTAGCGCCCCTTACAATGAGCAGTTCTTC.